Reported below is one T cell receptor (beta chain). Original data processing: The assay estimated nucleated cells by amplifying reference gene primers. Sequencing used immunoSEQ multiplex PCR; TCRdb keeps in-frame clones, though not all of them. Clone size and the V and J calls come from that table; the DNA yielded D and trimming. In the table there are a few hundred thousand clones, roughly four fifths of which are singletons. The data were taken from a study of blood T cell repertoires in COVID-19. Looking at the study overall: COVID-19 samples, acute and convalescent, were from the United States, Italy and Spain. Nucleic acid was either cDNA or gDNA, and it came from T cells, B-cell-depleted T cells, or PBMCs.

V was trimmed by 5 bases and J by 4 bases, leaving 9 bases between them. The CDR3 spans 13 residues. In germline, CDR1 is SGHTA, CDR2 FQGTGA. The sample comprised peripheral blood. This chain links TRBV7-3 with TRBJ1-5; possible D gene TRBD1, 6 bases. The receptor was derived from a man aged 25-40 years who had recovered from COVID-19. The CDR3, as DNA: TGTGCCAGCAGCGTGGACAGTAATCAGCCCCAGCATTTT. It translates to CASSVDSNQPQHF.